The 28 T cell receptor beta chains in this list originate from one sample, sequenced in a study of CD8 T cells in ankylosing spondylitis. Findings and limits, study-wide: A motif in TCR beta, a set of eight highly homologous variants, appeared characteristic of ankylosing spondylitis blood.

TCRdb reprocessed the 5' RACE reads via MiXCR and lists one record per CDR3 protein. The sample carries some 840,000 distinct CDR3 sequences, approximately 12% recorded once. Their specific antigens are unknown. Sequenced material: blood, either unsorted or a sorted T cell fraction (not recorded which). These receptors all stem from a male donor with ankylosing spondylitis.

This clonotype was found a few times. The CDR3 sequence: CASSESERPQHF. CDR3 bases: TGCGCCAGCAGTGAGAGCGAGAGGCCCCAGCATTTT. The V gene is TRBV10-1, the J gene TRBJ1-5, with D hard to call. Germline V CDR1 and CDR2: WNHNN, SYGVQD (reference sequence). V was cut by 2 bases and J by 9 bases, with 8 bases left in between. This CDR3 has 12 residues.

The V gene is TRBV6-2 or TRBV6-3, the J gene TRBJ2-7, with D unclear. Deletions cut 5 bases from V and 3 bases from J, with 11 bases between. Per germline, CDR1 MNHEY and CDR2 SVGEGT. CDR3 length: 13 residues. The DNA of the CDR3 is TGTGCCAGCAGTCCTCGGCATCTCTACGAGCAGTACTTC. It codes for CASSPRHLYEQYF.

The CDR3 coding sequence is TGTGCCAACCCCCCGATAGCGGGGACTTACAATGAGCAGTTCTTC. Translation: CANPPIAGTYNEQFF. The rearrangement uses TRBV7-2 and TRBJ2-1; 8 positions match TRBD2. This CDR3 is built from 15 residues. V lost 10 bases to trimming and J lost 4 bases; unmatched junction nucleotides: 12. The germline CDR1 and CDR2 sequences are SGHTA and FQGNSA.

V gene TRBV10-3 combines with J gene TRBJ1-2, with TRBD1 matching over 12 bases. The junction had 8 bases not matched to a gene; V was cut back by 5 bases and J by 7 bases. The CDR3 has 15 residues. Germline V gene sequence: CDR1 ENHRY, CDR2 SYGVKD. The chain's CDR3 is CAISPGTGGAGGYTF. Here the CDR3 DNA reads TGTGCCATCAGTCCTGGGACAGGGGGCGCAGGTGGCTACACCTTC.

V usage is TRBV20-1 and J usage is TRBJ2-3; D is undetermined. CDR1 DFQATT and CDR2 SNEGSKA come from the germline V gene (reference sequence). The CDR3 is made up of 15 amino acids. Between the trimmed V and J ends, which lost 7 bases and 1 base, there was a span of 18 bases. The CDR3 DNA follows: TGCAGTGTACCCTGGGTGGCCCGGGGCACAGATACGCAGTATTTT. Protein: CSVPWVARGTDTQYF.

The chain carries TRBV7-2 and TRBJ2-5; 7 bases match TRBD2. Germline V gives CDR1 SGHTA, CDR2 FQGNSA. CDR3 length: 15 residues. Losses at the gene ends were 2 bases for V and 4 bases for J; bases not matched to a gene: 7. This CDR3 is CASSLPRGGRETQYF. For the CDR3, the DNA is TGTGCCAGCAGCTTACCCCGGGGAGGGAGAGAGACCCAGTACTTC.

This clonotype was counted ten times or more. The chain has TRBV12-3 or TRBV12-4 and TRBJ2-7; D is perhaps TRBD1 or TRBD2 (5 bases each). The V gene lost 6 bases and the J gene lost 2 bases, with 11 bases spanning the gap. The CDR3 is made up of 13 amino acids. The chain's CDR3 is CASSRDAPYEQYF. Written as DNA, the CDR3 is TGTGCCAGCAGCCGGGACGCCCCCTACGAGCAGTACTTC.

This clonotype appeared a few times. The chain joins TRBV5-1 to TRBJ2-6; D unclear. V shed 0 bases and J shed 0 bases, with 7 bases lying between them. This CDR3 has 16 residues. The germline V gene has CDR1 SGHRS and CDR2 YFSETQ. The CDR3 sequence: CASSLAGSSGANVLTF. The DNA of the CDR3 is TGCGCCAGCAGCTTGGCGGGCTCCTCTGGGGCCAACGTCCTGACTTTC.

The J gene is TRBJ2-5, the V gene TRBV7-2; D perhaps matches TRBD2 (6 bases). Germline-derived CDR1 and CDR2 are SGHTA and FQGNSA. The length of the CDR3 is 14 residues. The ends were cut back, 3 bases at V and 2 bases at J, with 10 bases in the middle. For the CDR3, the DNA is TGTGCCAGCAGCTTCGGCCTAGCGCAAGAGACCCAGTACTTC. This sequence encodes CASSFGLAQETQYF.

The chain is built from TRBV20-1 and TRBJ2-1; D is ambiguous. In germline, CDR1 is DFQATT, CDR2 SNEGSKA (reference sequence). The CDR3 consists of 13 residues. V lost 0 bases and J 5 bases, leaving 8 bases between the germline ends. The CDR3 DNA follows: TGCAGTGCTAGAGATTACAGAAACAATGAGCAGTTCTTC. It codes for CSARDYRNNEQFF.

This clonotype was observed at least ten times. V is TRBV6-5 and J is TRBJ1-2; 8 bases are a match to TRBD1. The germline CDR1 and CDR2 sequences are MNHEY and SVGAGI. The junction had 8 bases not matched to a gene; V was cut back by 11 bases and J by 6 bases. The CDR3 runs to 12 residues. The CDR3, as DNA: TGTGCCGCAAGACAGGGGATCCATGGCTACACCTTC. Encoded protein: CAARQGIHGYTF.

This clonotype occurred many times. The chain links TRBV29-1 to TRBJ2-7; the match to TRBD1 covers 12 bases. Trimming cost V 4 bases and J 6 bases; bases outside gene matches: 7. Per germline, CDR1 SQVTM and CDR2 ANQGSEA. CDR3 length: 14 residues. The CDR3 DNA is TGCAGCGTTGGCCAGGGACAGGGGGCCGGCGAGCAGTACTTC. It is translated as CSVGQGQGAGEQYF.

This clonotype was found many times. The V call is TRBV12-3 or TRBV12-4, the J call TRBJ1-1; D gene ambiguous. The CDR3 is 14 residues long. V was trimmed by 4 bases and J by 4 bases, leaving 13 bases between them. The CDR3 loop is CASSYRARFTEAFF. The DNA for the CDR3 is TGTGCCAGCAGTTATCGAGCGCGTTTCACTGAAGCTTTCTTT.

This clonotype has only a few counts. The chain's CDR3 is CASSRSGGNQPQHF. Here the CDR3 DNA reads TGTGCCAGCAGCCGTTCGGGGGGGAATCAGCCCCAGCATTTT. The chain is built from TRBV12-3 or TRBV12-4 and TRBJ1-5, with D perhaps TRBD1 (5 bases). V lost 6 bases, J lost 4 bases, and 13 bases lay in between. This CDR3 is 14 amino acids long.

There are many counts of this clonotype. V is TRBV29-1 and J is TRBJ2-1; D remains unclear. The CDR3 has 10 residues. CDR1 is SQVTM and CDR2 is ANQGSEA in the germline V gene. V was pared by 6 bases and J by 0 bases, with 0 bases between. Written as DNA, the CDR3 is TGCAGCGTCTCCTACAATGAGCAGTTCTTC. Translating it yields CSVSYNEQFF.

V gene TRBV12-3 or TRBV12-4 combines with J gene TRBJ2-2; 10 nucleotides align to TRBD2. This CDR3 has 17 residues. CDR3 DNA: TGTACCAACCCGGAGCGGGAGGGCCCTGTAAACACCGGGGAGCTGTTTTTT. It codes for CTNPEREGPVNTGELFF.

The gene calls are TRBV4-3 and TRBJ2-7; 8 bases fit TRBD1. The J segment lost 6 bases and the V segment lost 1 base, leaving 8 bases of the junction unmatched. There are 15 residues in the CDR3. Germline loops: CDR1 LGHNA, CDR2 YSLEER. CDR3 DNA sequence: TGCGCCAGCAGCCAAGGGACAGGGTGGGCGCGCGAGCAGTACTTC. Its protein is CASSQGTGWAREQYF.

V gene TRBV20-1 combines with J gene TRBJ1-1; 7 nucleotides align to TRBD1. Germline loops: CDR1 DFQATT, CDR2 SNEGSKA (reference sequence). J gave up 10 bases and V 0 bases, and 11 bases lay outside the gene matches. The CDR3 runs to 14 residues. CDR3 sequence reads: CSARDPKGALLAFF. For the CDR3, the DNA is TGCAGTGCTAGAGATCCAAAGGGGGCGTTGCTAGCTTTCTTT.

This clonotype was seen ten or more times. The V and J genes are TRBV6-8 and TRBJ2-7; D is ambiguous. The V end lost 2 bases, the J end lost 11 bases, and 10 bases lay between the germline ends. Germline CDR1 MNHGY, CDR2 SAAAGT. The CDR3 consists of 11 residues. The CDR3 nucleotides are TGTGCCAGCAGTTACGGGAATAAGGAGTACTTC. Its protein is CASSYGNKEYF.

This clonotype was seen a handful of times. The gene calls are TRBV10-3 and TRBJ2-7; 11 nucleotides align to TRBD2. The germline gives CDR1 ENHRY, CDR2 SYGVKD. This CDR3 spans 15 amino acids. V lost 2 bases and J lost 7; bases outside the gene matches: 7. DNA for the CDR3: TGTGCCATCAGTGAGGCGACTAGCGGGACTAGAGAGCAGTACTTC. It translates to CAISEATSGTREQYF.

This clonotype was counted between two and nine times. This chain links TRBV20-1 with TRBJ2-1; D gene uncertain. CDR3 length: 13 residues. Trimming left V 4 bases short and J 3 bases short, with 10 bases between. From germline, CDR1 is DFQATT and CDR2 SNEGSKA (reference sequence). The CDR3 nucleotides are TGCAGTGCTATCTCGGCGCTCTACAATGAGCAGTTCTTC. Translated, it gives CSAISALYNEQFF.

The chain uses TRBV6-1 and TRBJ2-7; TRBD1 might be the D (6 bases). The germline gives CDR1 MNHNS, CDR2 SASEGT. V lost 7 bases and J lost 3, with 19 bases in between. The length of the CDR3 is 15 residues. CDR3 DNA sequence: TGTGCCAGCATTGTGTTAGGCCAGGGGATCTACGAGCAGTACTTC. This sequence encodes CASIVLGQGIYEQYF.

This sequence joins TRBV27 and TRBJ1-1; D is uncertain. The V gene's germline CDR1 is MNHEY and CDR2 SMNVEV (reference sequence). V was pared by 5 bases and J by 0 bases, with 13 bases between. The CDR3 has 15 residues. As DNA, the CDR3 is TGTGCCAGCAGTGGGTCAGAGCGGATGAACACTGAAGCTTTCTTT. It translates to CASSGSERMNTEAFF.

This clonotype was counted at least ten times. CDR3 DNA: TGCAGTGCTAGCAAGACTCATACAGATACGCAGTATTTT. This encodes CSASKTHTDTQYF. The chain uses TRBV20-1 and TRBJ2-3; the D is unclear. In germline, CDR1 is DFQATT, CDR2 SNEGSKA (reference sequence). The V gene lost 3 bases and the J gene lost 3 bases, with 10 bases spanning the gap. This CDR3 spans 13 amino acids.

The sample holds a few counts of this clonotype. A read error may account for a junction end that differs from germline. The V call is TRBV20-1, the J call TRBJ2-5; D may be TRBD2 (7 bases). This CDR3 contains 13 residues. The germline V gene encodes CDR1 DFQATT and CDR2 SNEGSKA (reference sequence). The CDR3 spells CSASIQGGETQHF. CDR3 DNA sequence: TGCAGTGCGAGTATCCAAGGGGGGGAGACCCAGCACTTC.

This chain links TRBV6-2 or TRBV6-3 with TRBJ2-2; D unresolved. V was trimmed by 8 bases and J by 4 bases, leaving 5 bases between them. The germline V gene encodes CDR1 MNHEY and CDR2 SVGEGT. The CDR3 has 11 residues. CDR3 protein: CASGITGELFF. In nucleotides, the CDR3 is TGTGCCAGCGGGATCACCGGGGAGCTGTTTTTT.

The J gene is TRBJ1-1, the V gene TRBV10-3; TRBD1 aligns across 9 bases. The CDR3 totals 14 residues. Germline-derived CDR1 and CDR2 are ENHRY and SYGVKD. V shed 5 bases and J 4 bases; nucleotides not matched to a gene: 5. The CDR3 protein is CAISWTGEGTEAFF. DNA for the CDR3: TGTGCCATCAGTTGGACAGGGGAGGGCACTGAAGCTTTCTTT.

This chain joins TRBV7-9 and TRBJ2-2; D gene uncertain. The CDR3 loop spans 13 amino acids. CDR1 and CDR2 (germline): SEHNR, FQNEAQ (reference sequence). Trimming took off 8 bases at V and 0 bases at J, with 7 bases between the two ends. CDR3 nucleotides: TGTGCCAGCCCCCAAGCGAACACCGGGGAGCTGTTTTTT. Translation: CASPQANTGELFF.